This TCR beta chain comes out of a study of OX40 agonist ivuxolimab in advanced cancers. The investigators sampled blood at baseline, at cycle 4 day 1, and at cycle 7 day 1. This clone appeared a single time. The V end lost 5 bases, the J end lost 1 base, and 15 bases lay between the germline ends. CDR1 is MDHEN and CDR2 is SYDVKM in the germline V gene. This CDR3 region has 15 residues. The protocol was immunoSEQ multiplex PCR, while the TCRdb copy is restricted to in-frame clones and leaves out a portion. The table lists 70,000 or so clones, around 87% of them singletons. This receptor was obtained from an adult with an advanced solid tumor such as melanoma, head and neck, liver or kidney cancer. This material consisted of CD4+ or CD8+ T cells sorted from blood, taken in a trial of the OX40 agonist ivuxolimab. The gene calls are TRBV28 and TRBJ2-7; the D is unclear. CDR3 amino acids: CASSPSTPGSYEQYF. CDR3 sequence (DNA): TGTGCCAGCAGTCCCTCAACCCCCGGATCCTACGAGCAGTACTTC.